This T cell receptor (beta chain) was sequenced during a study of T-cell memory formation after mild COVID-19. On the study more broadly: The study found TCR clusters largely donor specific.

Broader study findings: CD4/CD8 balance characterized clones contracting day 15 to 85, and CD4+ skew characterized later expanders.

Each CDR3 protein is one row after TCRdb ran MiXCR on the 5' RACE reads. The table lists approximately 240,000 distinct CDR3 sequences, 16% of them singletons. This clonotype was picked up a small number of times. The antigen remains unidentified. Germline CDR1 KGHSH, CDR2 LQKENI. Between the trimmed V and J ends, which lost 9 bases and 0 bases, there was a span of 15 bases. The CDR3 consists of 14 residues. The sequenced sample consisted of PBMCs or a T cell subset sorted from them (not recorded which). V gene TRBV18 combines with J gene TRBJ2-7, with a possible D match to TRBD2 (7 bases). The TCR was taken from a man aged 18 to 30 who had mild COVID-19 (a few samples of this study predate the infection). Cell type and time point are not known. DNA of the CDR3: TGTGCCAGTGCCCGGGGGGCGAACTCCTACGAGCAGTACGTC. Protein sequence: CASARGANSYEQYV.